These T cell receptor beta chains were read from a single sample in a study of shared clonotypes between healthy human individuals. Measured with immunoSEQ multiplex PCR; TCRdb has only the in-frame clones, and not every one. Among approximately 1.5 million clones listed, under 99% were seen once. Sequencing was carried out using naive CD4+ T cells sorted from blood. The receptors here all came from a man younger than 40 in good health. Each CDR3 is given with its conserved first and last residue. Each record gives: D gene, V gene, J gene, clone size, CDR3 DNA, CDR3 protein. A D gene is named only where the DNA matches it firmly. For some rows the clone size is stated as once, few or many, or as a class when expanded; others skip it.

D gene: NA
V gene: TRBV11-2
J gene: TRBJ2-7
clone size: NA
CDR3 DNA: TGTGCCAGCAGCCTTGAACAGGGTGCCTACGAGCAGTACTTC
CDR3 protein: CASSLEQGAYEQYF

D gene: NA
V gene: TRBV9
J gene: TRBJ2-5
clone size: NA
CDR3 DNA: TGTGCCAGCAGCGTCGACACCATGTACCAAGAGACCCAGTACTTC
CDR3 protein: CASSVDTMYQETQYF

D gene: TRBD2
V gene: TRBV18
J gene: TRBJ2-2
clone size: NA
CDR3 DNA: TGTGCCAGCTCACCACTTCACTCCGGGACTAGCGCACCCACCGGGGAGCTGTTTTTT
CDR3 protein: CASSPLHSGTSAPTGELFF

D gene: TRBD2
V gene: TRBV7-2
J gene: TRBJ2-5
clone size: once
CDR3 DNA: TGTGCCAGCAGCTTCACTACCGCCTCCCGGGGGGGACAAGAGACCCAGTACTTC
CDR3 protein: CASSFTTASRGGQETQYF

D gene: NA
V gene: TRBV11-2
J gene: TRBJ2-5
clone size: NA
CDR3 DNA: TGTGCCAGCAGCCCTAAGACTAGGGAAGAGACCCAGTACTTC
CDR3 protein: CASSPKTREETQYF

D gene: TRBD1
V gene: TRBV7-2
J gene: TRBJ2-5
clone size: NA
CDR3 DNA: TGTGCCAGCAGCGTGGGACAGAATAGGGCCCAGTACTTC
CDR3 protein: CASSVGQNRAQYF

D gene: TRBD1
V gene: TRBV15
J gene: TRBJ2-7
clone size: NA
CDR3 DNA: TGTGCCACCAGCAAGACAGGGGGCGCTTTGTCCTACGAGCAGTACTTC
CDR3 protein: CATSKTGGALSYEQYF

D gene: NA
V gene: TRBV5-1
J gene: TRBJ2-7
clone size: NA
CDR3 DNA: TGCGCCAGCAGCTTGGACCCACCAGGGTTGGGCTACGAGCAGTACTTC
CDR3 protein: CASSLDPPGLGYEQYF

D gene: TRBD2
V gene: TRBV7-8
J gene: TRBJ2-7
clone size: NA
CDR3 DNA: TGTGCCAGCAGCTTAGGTCGCTCGGTGAGCGGGAGAATCGAGCAGTACTTC
CDR3 protein: CASSLGRSVSGRIEQYF

D gene: NA
V gene: TRBV29-1
J gene: TRBJ1-2
clone size: NA
CDR3 DNA: TGCAGCGTTGTGGCTGACTATGGCTACACCTTC
CDR3 protein: CSVVADYGYTF

D gene: NA
V gene: TRBV6-6
J gene: TRBJ2-7
clone size: NA
CDR3 DNA: TGTGCCAGCAGTCAAATTAACCTAGGTGAGCAGTACTTC
CDR3 protein: CASSQINLGEQYF

D gene: NA
V gene: TRBV10-3
J gene: TRBJ1-1
clone size: NA
CDR3 DNA: TGTGCCATCAGTGTTTTTCAGCAAGCGAACACTGAAGCTTTCTTT
CDR3 protein: CAISVFQQANTEAFF

D gene: TRBD1
V gene: TRBV6-5
J gene: TRBJ2-1
clone size: NA
CDR3 DNA: TGTGCCAGCAGTCTCAGGGGGCTCTACAATGAGCAGTTCTTC
CDR3 protein: CASSLRGLYNEQFF

D gene: TRBD2
V gene: TRBV5-5
J gene: TRBJ2-7
clone size: once
CDR3 DNA: TGTGCCAGCAGTCCGTTAGCGGGAGGGGGTGAGCAGTACTTC
CDR3 protein: CASSPLAGGGEQYF

D gene: NA
V gene: TRBV9
J gene: TRBJ2-1
clone size: NA
CDR3 DNA: TGTGCCAGCAGCGCCGCCTCATCCTCCAATGAGCAGTTCTTC
CDR3 protein: CASSAASSSNEQFF

D gene: NA
V gene: TRBV2
J gene: TRBJ2-5
clone size: NA
CDR3 DNA: TGTGCCAGCAACCGGGACACGCAAGAGACCCAGTACTTC
CDR3 protein: CASNRDTQETQYF

D gene: NA
V gene: TRBV5-1
J gene: TRBJ2-3
clone size: NA
CDR3 DNA: TGCGCCAGCAGCTTGGGGTTGCCAGATACGCAGTATTTT
CDR3 protein: CASSLGLPDTQYF

D gene: NA
V gene: TRBV9
J gene: TRBJ2-5
clone size: NA
CDR3 DNA: TGTGCCAGCAGCGCCACTGGGTGGGAGACCCAGTACTTC
CDR3 protein: CASSATGWETQYF

D gene: NA
V gene: TRBV5-4
J gene: TRBJ2-7
clone size: NA
CDR3 DNA: TGTGCCAGCACCAGAAGGGGAGCCAACCGGGACACCTCCTACGAGCAGTACTTC
CDR3 protein: CASTRRGANRDTSYEQYF

D gene: NA
V gene: TRBV5-6
J gene: TRBJ1-5
clone size: NA
CDR3 DNA: TGTGCCAGCAGCGCAGCGCCCTTGGAAGATCAGCCCCAGCATTTT
CDR3 protein: CASSAAPLEDQPQHF

D gene: NA
V gene: TRBV5-1
J gene: TRBJ1-1
clone size: NA
CDR3 DNA: TGCGCCAGCAGCCCTGGAGAATTGCTGAACACTGAAGCTTTCTTT
CDR3 protein: CASSPGELLNTEAFF

D gene: NA
V gene: TRBV7-6
J gene: TRBJ2-7
clone size: NA
CDR3 DNA: TGTGCCAGCAGCTCCTTCAGGGGTTTCTCCTACGAGCAGTACTTC
CDR3 protein: CASSSFRGFSYEQYF

D gene: NA
V gene: TRBV10-3
J gene: TRBJ1-1
clone size: NA
CDR3 DNA: TGTGCCATCAGTCTTGGGTCCACTGAAGCTTTCTTT
CDR3 protein: CAISLGSTEAFF

D gene: NA
V gene: TRBV5-5
J gene: TRBJ2-5
clone size: NA
CDR3 DNA: TGTGCCAGCAGCATTACAGGGACAGAGACCCAGTACTTC
CDR3 protein: CASSITGTETQYF

D gene: NA
V gene: TRBV7-3
J gene: TRBJ2-5
clone size: NA
CDR3 DNA: TGTGCCAGCAGCTCGGGAGTGACAGAGACCCAGTACTTC
CDR3 protein: CASSSGVTETQYF

D gene: TRBD2
V gene: TRBV5-1
J gene: TRBJ2-7
clone size: NA
CDR3 DNA: TGCGCCAGCAGCTTGGTCGGATCGGGGGCGGGAGGACCTAGCTCCTACGAGCAGTACTTC
CDR3 protein: CASSLVGSGAGGPSSYEQYF

D gene: NA
V gene: TRBV2
J gene: TRBJ1-5
clone size: NA
CDR3 DNA: TGTGCCAGCAGTGAAGGGCCACTTCAGCCCCAGCATTTT
CDR3 protein: CASSEGPLQPQHF

D gene: NA
V gene: TRBV18
J gene: TRBJ1-1
clone size: NA
CDR3 DNA: TGTGCCAGCTCACAGGGGAGCCACACTGAAGCTTTCTTT
CDR3 protein: CASSQGSHTEAFF

D gene: NA
V gene: TRBV28
J gene: TRBJ2-7
clone size: NA
CDR3 DNA: TGTGCCAGCAGGGGGACTGCGTCCTACGAGCAGTACTTC
CDR3 protein: CASRGTASYEQYF

D gene: TRBD2
V gene: TRBV7-2
J gene: TRBJ2-6
clone size: NA
CDR3 DNA: TGTGCCAGCAGCTCCCCGGTAGGACTAGGGGCTGGGGCCAACGTCCTGACTTTC
CDR3 protein: CASSSPVGLGAGANVLTF

D gene: TRBD2
V gene: TRBV5-4
J gene: TRBJ2-1
clone size: NA
CDR3 DNA: TGTGCCAGCAGCTTGAGGGGTACTAGCGTTATGTTCTTC
CDR3 protein: CASSLRGTSVMFF

D gene: TRBD1
V gene: TRBV5-1
J gene: TRBJ1-1
clone size: NA
CDR3 DNA: TGCGCCAGCAGCTTGGCGGGACAGGGGGCAGAAGCTTTCTTT
CDR3 protein: CASSLAGQGAEAFF

D gene: TRBD1
V gene: TRBV27
J gene: TRBJ2-2
clone size: NA
CDR3 DNA: TGTGCCAGCAGTACAGACAGGGGGTTTGGGTACACCGGGGAGCTGTTTTTT
CDR3 protein: CASSTDRGFGYTGELFF

D gene: NA
V gene: TRBV7-2
J gene: TRBJ1-1
clone size: once
CDR3 DNA: TGTGCCAGCACGATTCTCAGGACGAACACTGAAGCTTTCTTT
CDR3 protein: CASTILRTNTEAFF

D gene: TRBD2
V gene: TRBV2
J gene: TRBJ2-5
clone size: NA
CDR3 DNA: TGTGCCAGCAGTGAGGAGGTTGCGGGAGGGGAGACCCAGTACTTC
CDR3 protein: CASSEEVAGGETQYF

D gene: NA
V gene: TRBV5-1
J gene: TRBJ2-5
clone size: NA
CDR3 DNA: TGCGCCAGCAGATGGGAATATAGAGAGACCCAGTACTTC
CDR3 protein: CASRWEYRETQYF

D gene: NA
V gene: TRBV2
J gene: TRBJ1-5
clone size: NA
CDR3 DNA: TGTGCCAGCAGTGGGGACATAGGCTATCAGCCCCAGCATTTT
CDR3 protein: CASSGDIGYQPQHF

D gene: NA
V gene: TRBV10-2
J gene: TRBJ2-2
clone size: NA
CDR3 DNA: TGCGCCAGCAGGCCTACCCGCACCGGGGAGCTGTTTTTT
CDR3 protein: CASRPTRTGELFF

D gene: NA
V gene: TRBV5-1
J gene: TRBJ2-5
clone size: NA
CDR3 DNA: TGCGCCAGCAGTTTCGACAGCATGGAGACCCAGTACTTC
CDR3 protein: CASSFDSMETQYF

D gene: NA
V gene: TRBV10-1
J gene: TRBJ1-2
clone size: NA
CDR3 DNA: TGCGCCAGCAGTGAGAACATCTATGGCTACACCTTC
CDR3 protein: CASSENIYGYTF

D gene: NA
V gene: TRBV25-1
J gene: TRBJ2-2
clone size: once
CDR3 DNA: TGTGCCAGCAGTGATCTTACGGGCCGACCCCACACCGGGGAGCTGTTTTTT
CDR3 protein: CASSDLTGRPHTGELFF